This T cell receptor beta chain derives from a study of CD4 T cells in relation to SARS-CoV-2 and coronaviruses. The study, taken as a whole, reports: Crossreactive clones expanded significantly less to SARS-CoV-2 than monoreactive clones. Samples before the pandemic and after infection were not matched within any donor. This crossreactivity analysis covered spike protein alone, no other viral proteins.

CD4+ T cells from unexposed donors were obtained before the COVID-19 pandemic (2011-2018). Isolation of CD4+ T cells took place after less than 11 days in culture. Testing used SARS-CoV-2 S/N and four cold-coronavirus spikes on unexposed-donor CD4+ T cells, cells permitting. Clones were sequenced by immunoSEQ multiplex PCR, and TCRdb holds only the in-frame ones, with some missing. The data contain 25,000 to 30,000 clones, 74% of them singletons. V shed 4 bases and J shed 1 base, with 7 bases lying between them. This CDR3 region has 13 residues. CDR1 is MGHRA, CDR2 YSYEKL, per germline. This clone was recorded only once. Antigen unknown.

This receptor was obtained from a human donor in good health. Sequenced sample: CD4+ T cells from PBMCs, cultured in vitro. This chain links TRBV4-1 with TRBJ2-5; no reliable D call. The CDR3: CASSRTPQETQYF. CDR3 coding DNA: TGCGCCAGCAGCCGAACACCCCAAGAGACCCAGTACTTC.